Sequencing of this T cell receptor beta chain was carried out in a study of blood T cell repertoires in COVID-19. Trimming cost V 4 bases and J 5 bases, with 9 bases left between them. Per germline, CDR1 LNHDA and CDR2 SQIVND (reference sequence). This CDR3 contains 13 residues. The assay was immunoSEQ multiplex PCR, and TCRdb's table has in-frame clones only and misses some. The repertoire holds fewer than 300,000 clones, around four fifths seen once, with about 2.5% in the top ten. This chain joins TRBV19 and TRBJ1-5, with a possible D match to TRBD1 (5 bases). The TCR was taken from a woman between 65 and 79 years old with active or convalescent COVID-19. The sample taken for sequencing was peripheral blood. CDR3 bases: TGTGCCAGTAGTAAGGACACAGATCAGCCCCAGCATTTT. The encoded protein is CASSKDTDQPQHF. Complete variable domain (other parts from reference TRBV19 and TRBJ1-5): DGGITQSPKYLFRKEGQNVTLSCEQNLNHDAMYWYRQDPGQGLRLIYYSQIVNDFQKGDIAEGYSVSREKKESFPLTVTSAQKNPTAFYLCASSKDTDQPQHFGDGTRLSIL.